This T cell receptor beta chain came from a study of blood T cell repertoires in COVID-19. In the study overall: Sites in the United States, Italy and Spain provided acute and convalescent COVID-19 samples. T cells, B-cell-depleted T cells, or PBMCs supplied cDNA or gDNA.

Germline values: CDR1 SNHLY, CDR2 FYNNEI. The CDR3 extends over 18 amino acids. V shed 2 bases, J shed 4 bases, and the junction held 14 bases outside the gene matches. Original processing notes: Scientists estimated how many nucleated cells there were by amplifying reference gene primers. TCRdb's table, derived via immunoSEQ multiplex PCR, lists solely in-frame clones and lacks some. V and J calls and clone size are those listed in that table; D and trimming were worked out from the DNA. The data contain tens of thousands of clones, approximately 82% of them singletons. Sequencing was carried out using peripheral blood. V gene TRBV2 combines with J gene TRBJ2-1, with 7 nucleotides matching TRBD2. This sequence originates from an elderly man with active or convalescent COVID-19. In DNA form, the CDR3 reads TGTGCCAGCAGTGAATTCTGGAGCGGGAATAGTGGGTACAATGAGCAGTTCTTC. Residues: CASSEFWSGNSGYNEQFF.